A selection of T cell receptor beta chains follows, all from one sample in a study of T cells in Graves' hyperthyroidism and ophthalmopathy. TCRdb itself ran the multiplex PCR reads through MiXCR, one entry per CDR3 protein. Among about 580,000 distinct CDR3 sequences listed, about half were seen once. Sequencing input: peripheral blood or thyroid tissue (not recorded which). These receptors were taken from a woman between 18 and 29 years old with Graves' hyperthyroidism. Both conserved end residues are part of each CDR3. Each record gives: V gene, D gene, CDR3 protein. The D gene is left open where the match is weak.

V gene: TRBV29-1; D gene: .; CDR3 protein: CSLGPGQETQYF
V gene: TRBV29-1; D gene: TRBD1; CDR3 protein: CSVEGQSHEQYF
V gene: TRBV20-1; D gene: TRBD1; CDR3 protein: CSANIDRGGDGYTF
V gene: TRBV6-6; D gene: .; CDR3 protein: CASRGSGQYQETQYF
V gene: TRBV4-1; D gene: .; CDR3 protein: CASSQGVGTEAFF
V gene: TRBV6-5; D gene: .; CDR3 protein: CASSYSRTNYGYTF
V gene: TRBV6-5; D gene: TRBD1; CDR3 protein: CASRTTGGAGNTIYF
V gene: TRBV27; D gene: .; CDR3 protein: CASSFGTPREAYEQYF
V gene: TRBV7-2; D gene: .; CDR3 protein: CASSGAKAVLLEQYF
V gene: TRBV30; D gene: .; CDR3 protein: CAWSLIGGSTEAFF
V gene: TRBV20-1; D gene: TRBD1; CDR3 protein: CSARGQGRAFF
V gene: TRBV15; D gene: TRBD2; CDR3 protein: CATSSSRGGQETQYF
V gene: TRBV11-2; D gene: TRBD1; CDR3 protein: CASSLMGQDNSPLHF
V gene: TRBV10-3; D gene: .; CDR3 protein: CAIRKREDVNEKLFF
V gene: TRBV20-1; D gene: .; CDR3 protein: CGARDGGGGTGELFF
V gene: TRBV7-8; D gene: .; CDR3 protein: CASSPGRTGNTIYF
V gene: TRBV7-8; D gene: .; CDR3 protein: CASSDLGQPQHF
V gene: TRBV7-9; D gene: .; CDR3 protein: CASSRVFSYEQYF
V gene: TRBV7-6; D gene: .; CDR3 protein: CASSLEGSGEAFF
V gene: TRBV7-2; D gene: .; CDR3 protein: CASSVAMGANYGYTF
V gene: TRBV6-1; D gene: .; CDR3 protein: CASTSFQGSNGYTF
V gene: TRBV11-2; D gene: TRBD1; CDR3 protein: CASSSLRGGAGTQYF
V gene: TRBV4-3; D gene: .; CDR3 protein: CASSPSGRGDNNYGYTF
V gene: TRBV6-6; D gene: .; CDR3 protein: CASSAREDFTDTQYF
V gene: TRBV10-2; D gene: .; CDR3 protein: CATYDLTQETQYF
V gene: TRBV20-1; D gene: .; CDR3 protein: CSARRGLGTEAFF
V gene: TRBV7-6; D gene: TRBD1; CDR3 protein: CASSSLTGNEQYF
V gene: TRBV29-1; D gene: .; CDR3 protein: CSVRLAETQYF
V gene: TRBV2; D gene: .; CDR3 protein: CASSSGEDANTGELFF
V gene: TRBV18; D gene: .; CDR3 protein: CASSPPGQVGGTEAFF
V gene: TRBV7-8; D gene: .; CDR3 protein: CASSLVTAPWMYNEAFF
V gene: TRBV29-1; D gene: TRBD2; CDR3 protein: CSVGLAGRGEQYF
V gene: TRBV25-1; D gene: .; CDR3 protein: CASSESGGGYTF
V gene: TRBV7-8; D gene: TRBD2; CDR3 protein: CASSSVRLAGGHETQYF
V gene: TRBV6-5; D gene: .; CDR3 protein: CASSRYHEQFF
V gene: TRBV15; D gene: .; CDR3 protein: CATSSPPTGLEKLFF
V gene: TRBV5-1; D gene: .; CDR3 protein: CASSLAGSITEAFF
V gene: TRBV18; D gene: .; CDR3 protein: CASSPSTGTIPNYGYTF
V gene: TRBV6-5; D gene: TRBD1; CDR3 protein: CASSTQGYGELFF
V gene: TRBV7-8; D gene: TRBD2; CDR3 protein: CASSLGWGLAGEGTQYF
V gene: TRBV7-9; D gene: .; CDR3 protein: CASSPRNAGELFF
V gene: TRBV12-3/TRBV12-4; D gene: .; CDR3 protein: CASSFPTGTVNTEAFF
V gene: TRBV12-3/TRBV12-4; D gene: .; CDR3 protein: CASSKAYGNTIYF
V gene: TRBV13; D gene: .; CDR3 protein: CASSLVGGASYNEQFF
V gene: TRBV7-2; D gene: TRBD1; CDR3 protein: CASSQTGGMRETQYF
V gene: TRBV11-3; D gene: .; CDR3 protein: CASSLGAGSSYNEQFF
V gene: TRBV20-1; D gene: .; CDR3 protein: CSARHKVGNTEAFF